A selection of T cell receptor beta chains follows, all from one sample in a study of blood T cell repertoires in COVID-19. The repertoire was sequenced with immunoSEQ multiplex PCR; TCRdb's copy has only in-frame clones and lacks some. This table holds hundreds of thousands of clones, approximately 90% found once. Sequenced input: PBMCs or T cells enriched from blood (not recorded which). The source is a woman aged 18 to 35 who had recovered from COVID-19. Both conserved end residues are part of each CDR3. The order of the fields is V gene, clone size, J gene, D gene, CDR3 protein, CDR3 DNA. The D gene is left open where the match is weak. Expanded clones are given a class, and other clones once, few, many or no size at all.

V gene: TRBV5-1; clone size: NA; J gene: TRBJ1-4; D gene: NA; CDR3 protein: CASSLAPTGANEKLFF; CDR3 DNA: TGCGCCAGCAGCTTGGCTCCCACCGGGGCTAATGAAAAACTGTTTTTT
V gene: TRBV5-1; clone size: NA; J gene: TRBJ2-2; D gene: TRBD2; CDR3 protein: CASSPWTSGTTGELFF; CDR3 DNA: TGCGCCAGCAGCCCATGGACTAGCGGAACCACCGGGGAGCTGTTTTTT
V gene: TRBV6-6; clone size: NA; J gene: TRBJ2-3; D gene: NA; CDR3 protein: CASSYLTSTDTQYF; CDR3 DNA: TGTGCCAGCAGTTACTTAACAAGCACAGATACGCAGTATTTT
V gene: TRBV6-5; clone size: NA; J gene: TRBJ2-2; D gene: NA; CDR3 protein: CASSTEGRPTGELFF; CDR3 DNA: TGTGCCAGCAGTACGGAGGGTCGTCCCACCGGGGAGCTGTTTTTT
V gene: TRBV29-1; clone size: NA; J gene: TRBJ2-7; D gene: NA; CDR3 protein: CSVRGGAYEQYF; CDR3 DNA: TGCAGCGTAAGAGGGGGGGCCTACGAGCAGTACTTC
V gene: TRBV7-9; clone size: NA; J gene: TRBJ1-2; D gene: TRBD1; CDR3 protein: CASSSPDRGHGYTF; CDR3 DNA: TGTGCCAGCAGCTCCCCGGACAGGGGGCATGGCTACACCTTC
V gene: TRBV3-1/TRBV3-2; clone size: once; J gene: TRBJ1-5; D gene: TRBD1; CDR3 protein: CASSLGTGDQPQHF; CDR3 DNA: TGTGCCAGCAGCCTCGGGACAGGGGATCAGCCCCAGCATTTT
V gene: TRBV7-9; clone size: NA; J gene: TRBJ2-6; D gene: NA; CDR3 protein: CASSATRGRSGANVLTF; CDR3 DNA: TGTGCCAGCAGCGCGACTCGGGGTAGATCTGGGGCCAACGTCCTGACTTTC
V gene: TRBV29-1; clone size: NA; J gene: TRBJ1-2; D gene: NA; CDR3 protein: CSVPSEDFNYGYTF; CDR3 DNA: TGCAGCGTCCCGTCGGAGGATTTTAACTATGGCTACACCTTC
V gene: TRBV11-3; clone size: NA; J gene: TRBJ2-5; D gene: TRBD2; CDR3 protein: CASSSGGAQETQYF; CDR3 DNA: TGTGCCAGCAGCTCCGGGGGGGCCCAAGAGACCCAGTACTTC
V gene: TRBV6-5; clone size: NA; J gene: TRBJ2-5; D gene: NA; CDR3 protein: CASSYSKSTWETQYF; CDR3 DNA: TGTGCCAGCAGTTACTCGAAGTCTACTTGGGAGACCCAGTACTTC
V gene: TRBV28; clone size: NA; J gene: TRBJ2-4; D gene: TRBD2; CDR3 protein: CASSFLGTSGLIQYF; CDR3 DNA: TGTGCCAGCAGTTTTCTTGGGACTAGCGGACTGATTCAGTACTTC
V gene: TRBV5-3; clone size: NA; J gene: TRBJ2-1; D gene: TRBD2; CDR3 protein: CARSLVASGGSFGSYNEQFF; CDR3 DNA: TGTGCCAGAAGCTTGGTGGCTAGCGGGGGCTCGTTCGGCTCCTACAATGAGCAGTTCTTC
V gene: TRBV6-5; clone size: NA; J gene: TRBJ1-2; D gene: NA; CDR3 protein: CASSLQGTGYTF; CDR3 DNA: TGTGCCAGCAGTTTACAGGGTACTGGCTACACCTTC
V gene: TRBV9; clone size: NA; J gene: TRBJ2-5; D gene: NA; CDR3 protein: CASRGAGQETQYF; CDR3 DNA: TGTGCCAGCAGGGGAGCGGGTCAAGAGACCCAGTACTTC
V gene: TRBV28; clone size: once; J gene: TRBJ2-1; D gene: TRBD1; CDR3 protein: CASSLQQGDSYNEQFF; CDR3 DNA: TGTGCCAGCAGTTTACAACAGGGGGACTCCTACAATGAGCAGTTCTTC
V gene: TRBV2; clone size: NA; J gene: TRBJ1-4; D gene: NA; CDR3 protein: CASSEGPGEKLFF; CDR3 DNA: TGTGCCAGCAGTGAAGGGCCGGGAGAAAAACTGTTTTTT
V gene: TRBV6-1; clone size: NA; J gene: TRBJ1-5; D gene: NA; CDR3 protein: CASSEASGNNQPQHF; CDR3 DNA: TGTGCCAGCAGTGAAGCGTCAGGGAACAATCAGCCCCAGCATTTT
V gene: TRBV9; clone size: NA; J gene: TRBJ2-1; D gene: TRBD2; CDR3 protein: CASSVGTGTSGGGTYNEQFF; CDR3 DNA: TGTGCCAGCAGCGTAGGGACCGGGACTAGCGGGGGGGGAACCTACAATGAGCAGTTCTTC
V gene: TRBV5-1; clone size: NA; J gene: TRBJ2-1; D gene: TRBD2; CDR3 protein: CASSGLAGSSYNEQFF; CDR3 DNA: TGCGCCAGCAGCGGACTAGCGGGTAGCTCCTACAATGAGCAGTTCTTC
V gene: TRBV15; clone size: once; J gene: TRBJ1-2; D gene: NA; CDR3 protein: CATSRAGGNYGYTF; CDR3 DNA: TGTGCCACCAGCAGAGCTGGAGGTAACTATGGCTACACCTTC
V gene: TRBV6-1; clone size: NA; J gene: TRBJ1-2; D gene: NA; CDR3 protein: CASSDPIGGRGYTF; CDR3 DNA: TGTGCCAGCAGTGACCCGATTGGGGGCCGAGGCTACACCTTC
V gene: TRBV3-1/TRBV3-2; clone size: NA; J gene: TRBJ1-2; D gene: TRBD1; CDR3 protein: CASSQDIQGARYGYTF; CDR3 DNA: TGTGCCAGCAGCCAAGATATCCAGGGGGCGCGATATGGCTACACCTTC
V gene: TRBV10-3; clone size: NA; J gene: TRBJ2-1; D gene: TRBD2; CDR3 protein: CAISEPNGPRTSGGYWQFF; CDR3 DNA: TGTGCCATCAGTGAGCCTAACGGTCCTAGGACTAGCGGGGGATATTGGCAGTTCTTC
V gene: TRBV11-2; clone size: NA; J gene: TRBJ1-1; D gene: TRBD1; CDR3 protein: CASSLPRTGVVNTEAFF; CDR3 DNA: TGTGCCAGCAGCCTCCCTAGGACAGGGGTTGTGAACACTGAAGCTTTCTTT
V gene: TRBV14; clone size: NA; J gene: TRBJ2-1; D gene: TRBD2; CDR3 protein: CASSQRGLARNEQFF; CDR3 DNA: TGTGCCAGCAGCCAGCGGGGACTAGCGAGGAATGAGCAGTTCTTC
V gene: TRBV12-3/TRBV12-4; clone size: NA; J gene: TRBJ2-3; D gene: NA; CDR3 protein: CASSFPADTQYF; CDR3 DNA: TGTGCCAGCAGTTTTCCTGCAGATACGCAGTATTTT
V gene: TRBV3-1/TRBV3-2; clone size: NA; J gene: TRBJ2-2; D gene: NA; CDR3 protein: CASSPRRAPGELFF; CDR3 DNA: TGTGCCAGCAGCCCGAGGAGGGCCCCCGGGGAGCTGTTTTTT
V gene: TRBV28; clone size: NA; J gene: TRBJ2-5; D gene: TRBD2; CDR3 protein: CASRRVAGGRETQYF; CDR3 DNA: TGTGCCAGCAGGAGGGTAGCGGGGGGGCGAGAGACCCAGTACTTC
V gene: TRBV11-2; clone size: few; J gene: TRBJ2-5; D gene: TRBD1; CDR3 protein: CASSLMTGQETQYF; CDR3 DNA: TGTGCCAGCAGCTTAATGACAGGGCAAGAGACCCAGTACTTC
V gene: TRBV12-5; clone size: NA; J gene: TRBJ2-2; D gene: NA; CDR3 protein: CASGSGTMNTGELFF; CDR3 DNA: TGTGCTAGTGGCTCCGGGACAATGAACACCGGGGAGCTGTTTTTT
V gene: TRBV12-3/TRBV12-4; clone size: NA; J gene: TRBJ1-2; D gene: NA; CDR3 protein: CASSPSGDYGYTF; CDR3 DNA: TGTGCCAGCAGTCCCTCAGGGGACTATGGCTACACCTTC
V gene: TRBV3-1/TRBV3-2; clone size: NA; J gene: TRBJ1-2; D gene: TRBD1; CDR3 protein: CASSLRDRGNGYTF; CDR3 DNA: TGTGCCAGCAGCCTTCGGGACAGGGGAAATGGCTACACCTTC
V gene: TRBV2; clone size: NA; J gene: TRBJ1-5; D gene: NA; CDR3 protein: CASSEALRAGDQPQHF; CDR3 DNA: TGTGCCAGCAGTGAAGCGCTTCGGGCAGGGGATCAGCCCCAGCATTTT
V gene: TRBV2; clone size: NA; J gene: TRBJ1-2; D gene: TRBD1; CDR3 protein: CASSGTGGGIEYGYTF; CDR3 DNA: TGTGCCAGCTCCGGGACAGGGGGCGGAATAGAATATGGCTACACCTTC
V gene: TRBV19; clone size: NA; J gene: TRBJ1-5; D gene: NA; CDR3 protein: CASSIVEGNQPQHF; CDR3 DNA: TGTGCCAGTAGTATAGTGGAGGGAAATCAGCCCCAGCATTTT
V gene: TRBV2; clone size: NA; J gene: TRBJ1-4; D gene: TRBD1; CDR3 protein: CASGKGGTANEKLFF; CDR3 DNA: TGTGCCAGCGGTAAAGGGGGGACAGCTAATGAAAAACTGTTTTTT
V gene: TRBV4-1; clone size: NA; J gene: TRBJ1-6; D gene: NA; CDR3 protein: CASSQENYRSNSPLHF; CDR3 DNA: TGCGCCAGCAGCCAAGAAAATTACAGGAGTAATTCACCCCTCCACTTT
V gene: TRBV28; clone size: few; J gene: TRBJ1-1; D gene: TRBD1; CDR3 protein: CASGTGIYTEAFF; CDR3 DNA: TGTGCCAGTGGGACAGGAATTTACACTGAAGCTTTCTTT
V gene: TRBV6-5; clone size: NA; J gene: TRBJ2-7; D gene: TRBD2; CDR3 protein: CASTNSGASYEQYF; CDR3 DNA: TGTGCCAGCACCAATAGCGGGGCCTCCTACGAGCAGTACTTC
V gene: TRBV14; clone size: NA; J gene: TRBJ1-2; D gene: TRBD1; CDR3 protein: CASSRRQGALNYGYTF; CDR3 DNA: TGTGCCAGCAGCCGGCGACAGGGGGCTTTGAACTATGGCTACACCTTC
V gene: TRBV10-2; clone size: NA; J gene: TRBJ1-2; D gene: NA; CDR3 protein: CASSEPAQGTEGYTF; CDR3 DNA: TGCGCCAGCAGTGAGCCGGCTCAGGGGACGGAGGGCTACACCTTC
V gene: TRBV6-5; clone size: NA; J gene: TRBJ1-4; D gene: NA; CDR3 protein: CASSFRAGRDEKLFF; CDR3 DNA: TGTGCCAGCAGTTTCAGGGCTGGGAGGGATGAAAAACTGTTTTTT
V gene: TRBV2; clone size: NA; J gene: TRBJ2-2; D gene: NA; CDR3 protein: CASSESQTDTGELFF; CDR3 DNA: TGTGCCAGCAGTGAATCTCAAACGGACACCGGGGAGCTGTTTTTT
V gene: TRBV27; clone size: NA; J gene: TRBJ2-5; D gene: NA; CDR3 protein: CASSLAGAQETQYF; CDR3 DNA: TGTGCCAGCAGTTTAGCGGGGGCCCAAGAGACCCAGTACTTC
V gene: TRBV5-4; clone size: NA; J gene: TRBJ2-1; D gene: TRBD2; CDR3 protein: CASSLAKVQGAGAYNEQFF; CDR3 DNA: TGTGCCAGCAGCTTGGCCAAAGTTCAGGGAGCGGGGGCCTACAATGAGCAGTTCTTC
V gene: TRBV28; clone size: NA; J gene: TRBJ2-1; D gene: NA; CDR3 protein: CASSLEGGYNEQFF; CDR3 DNA: TGTGCCAGCAGTTTGGAGGGCGGCTACAATGAGCAGTTCTTC
V gene: TRBV30; clone size: NA; J gene: TRBJ1-3; D gene: NA; CDR3 protein: CAWSVTGDSGNTIYF; CDR3 DNA: TGTGCCTGGAGTGTGACAGGCGACTCTGGAAACACCATATATTTT
V gene: TRBV7-8; clone size: NA; J gene: TRBJ2-7; D gene: TRBD2; CDR3 protein: CASSLTGGGQAYEQYF; CDR3 DNA: TGTGCCAGCAGCTTAACAGGCGGGGGGCAGGCCTACGAGCAGTACTTC
V gene: TRBV2; clone size: NA; J gene: TRBJ1-5; D gene: TRBD1; CDR3 protein: CASSLQGASQPQHF; CDR3 DNA: TGTGCCAGCAGTTTACAGGGGGCATCGCAGCCCCAGCATTTT
V gene: TRBV5-8; clone size: NA; J gene: TRBJ1-1; D gene: TRBD1; CDR3 protein: CASSYQGAPDTEAFF; CDR3 DNA: TGTGCCAGCAGCTATCAGGGGGCGCCGGACACTGAAGCTTTCTTT
V gene: TRBV19; clone size: NA; J gene: TRBJ1-5; D gene: NA; CDR3 protein: CASTYSGLNQPQHF; CDR3 DNA: TGTGCCAGTACTTACTCGGGACTCAATCAGCCCCAGCATTTT
V gene: TRBV14; clone size: NA; J gene: TRBJ1-3; D gene: NA; CDR3 protein: CASSQLTGFSGNTIYF; CDR3 DNA: TGTGCCAGCAGCCAACTGACAGGATTCTCTGGAAACACCATATATTTT
V gene: TRBV9; clone size: NA; J gene: TRBJ1-5; D gene: NA; CDR3 protein: CASGDSAYSNQPQHF; CDR3 DNA: TGTGCCAGCGGGGACTCCGCCTATAGCAATCAGCCCCAGCATTTT
V gene: TRBV4-1; clone size: NA; J gene: TRBJ2-1; D gene: TRBD2; CDR3 protein: CASSQYTAGGPGEQFF; CDR3 DNA: TGCGCCAGCAGCCAATATACAGCGGGGGGGCCGGGGGAGCAGTTCTTC